These 11 T cell receptor beta chains were sequenced from one sample in a study of shared clonotypes between healthy human individuals. Naive CD8 populations comprised CD45RO-negative cells positively selected for CCR7, excluding terminally differentiated effector memory CD45RA+ cells. The data were produced by immunoSEQ multiplex PCR, yet TCRdb's version contains in-frame clones alone and is incomplete. The repertoire holds over 2,000,000 clones, with 85% to 95% as singletons. The source material was naive CD8+ T cells from PBMCs. The receptors originated from a man younger than 30 in good health. Some clones in this sample may be carry-over from other donors' samples.

The V gene is TRBV29-1, the J gene TRBJ2-7; 7 nucleotides match TRBD2. Germline CDR1 SQVTM, CDR2 ANQGSEA. After removal of 0 bases from V and 5 bases from J, the junction contained 10 bases not matched to a gene. The CDR3 has 15 amino acids. The DNA for the CDR3 is TGCAGCGTTGAAGACTCGACTAGCTCCGGAGACGAGCAGTACTTC. Translating gives CSVEDSTSSGDEQYF.

The chain carries TRBV4-2 and TRBJ2-3; no reliable D call. Germline lookup yields CDR1 LGHNA and CDR2 YNFKEQ. V was pared by 8 bases and J by 2 bases, with 11 bases between. This CDR3 region has 13 residues. CDR3 coding DNA: TGTGCCAGCGGTACTACCCCCACAGATACGCAGTATTTT. It codes for CASGTTPTDTQYF.

A remark on this clone: Likely a read error: the CDR3 ends without its conserved phenylalanine or tryptophan. V gene TRBV6-1 combines with J gene TRBJ2-7, with D uncertain. Germline V gene lookup returns CDR1 MNHNS and CDR2 SASEGT. The CDR3 has 16 amino acids. Trimming removed 0 bases from V and 3 bases from J, with 15 bases in between. The DNA for the CDR3 is TGTGCCAGCAGTGAAGCAAGCAACCCCTATTACTACGAGCAGTACCTC. This translates into CASSEASNPYYYEQYL.

This chain joins TRBV5-6 and TRBJ1-5, with D unclear. The CDR3 totals 12 residues. V lost 0 bases and J 6 bases, leaving 4 bases between the germline ends. Germline CDR1 is SGHDT and CDR2 is YYEEEE. Written as DNA, the CDR3 is TGTGCCAGCAGCTTGGCGTCTCAGCCCCAGCATTTT. Protein product: CASSLASQPQHF.

In regard to this clone: The same CDR3 arises from other DNA sequences in this sample as well. CDR3 sequence: CSVVVNEQFF. The CDR3, as DNA: TGCAGCGTTGTGGTGAATGAGCAGTTCTTC. The gene calls are TRBV29-1 and TRBJ2-1; D is uncertain. V was pared by 4 bases and J by 7 bases, with 5 bases between. The CDR3 contains 10 residues. Per the germline V gene, CDR1 is SQVTM and CDR2 is ANQGSEA.

The rearrangement joins TRBV10-3 to TRBJ1-5; D is perhaps TRBD1 (5 bases). The V gene lost 3 bases and the J gene lost 0 bases, with 12 bases spanning the gap. Germline CDR1 reads ENHRY; CDR2 reads SYGVKD. The CDR3 is 16 amino acids. The CDR3 reads CAISDPVGDSNQPQHF. The CDR3 DNA reads as TGTGCCATCAGTGACCCTGTGGGGGATAGCAATCAGCCCCAGCATTTT.

The rearrangement uses TRBV19 and TRBJ2-1; unclear D gene. Germline CDR1 LNHDA, CDR2 SQIVND (reference sequence). V gave up 3 bases and J gave up 0 bases, with 9 bases separating them. This CDR3 spans 15 amino acids. The CDR3 DNA reads TGTGCCAGTAGTATTCCTGAGAACTCCTACAATGAGCAGTTCTTC. Translation gives CASSIPENSYNEQFF.

This rearrangement joins TRBV28 to TRBJ2-1; 9 bases map to TRBD2. The ends lost 7 bases at V and 6 bases at J; junction bases unmatched: 7. The germline V gene encodes CDR1 MDHEN and CDR2 SYDVKM. The CDR3 runs 14 residues. CDR3 in DNA: TGTGCCAGCAAGGTAGCGGGAGAGGGCAATGAGCAGTTCTTC. It specifies CASKVAGEGNEQFF. The complete variable domain, with remaining parts taken from reference TRBV28 and TRBJ2-1, reads DVKVTQSSRYLVKRTGEKVFLECVQDMDHENMFWYRQDPGLGLRLIYFSYDVKMKEKGDIPEGYSVSREKKERFSLILESASTNQTSMYLCASKVAGEGNEQFFGPGTRLTVL.

V gene TRBV6-5 combines with J gene TRBJ2-7, with D hard to call. V lost 5 bases to trimming and J lost 0 bases, with 14 bases between them. The CDR3 contains 15 residues. Per the germline V gene, CDR1 is MNHEY and CDR2 is SVGAGI. CDR3 sequence (DNA): TGTGCCAGCAGTCCTCCTGGCGAAAGCTCCTACGAGCAGTACTTC. Residues: CASSPPGESSYEQYF.

The chain combines TRBV5-8 with TRBJ2-7; D is undetermined. CDR3 length equals 16 residues. Trimming pared 8 bases from V and 6 bases from J, leaving 27 bases between. Germline V gene data show CDR1 as SGHTS and CDR2 as YDEGEE. The CDR3 nucleotides are TGTGCCAGGCATTGCCCCGACGGAGCTGACCCCCCCGAGCAGTACTTC. Translation gives CARHCPDGADPPEQYF.

The J gene is TRBJ2-2, the V gene TRBV5-4, with D perhaps TRBD1 or TRBD2 (5 bases each). The CDR3 contains 15 residues. The V gene's germline CDR1 is SGHNT and CDR2 YYREEE (reference sequence). V gave up 0 bases and J gave up 6 bases, with 12 bases separating them. The CDR3 nucleotides read TGTGCCAGCAGCTTGGTTTCAGGGAGTGCCGGGGAGCTGTTTTTT. Residues: CASSLVSGSAGELFF. Full variable domain (remainder filled in from reference TRBV5-4 and TRBJ2-2): ETGVTQSPTHLIKTRGQQVTLRCSSQSGHNTVSWYQQALGQGPQFIFQYYREEENGRGNFPPRFSGLQFPNYSSELNVNALELDDSALYLCASSLVSGSAGELFFGEGSRLTVL.